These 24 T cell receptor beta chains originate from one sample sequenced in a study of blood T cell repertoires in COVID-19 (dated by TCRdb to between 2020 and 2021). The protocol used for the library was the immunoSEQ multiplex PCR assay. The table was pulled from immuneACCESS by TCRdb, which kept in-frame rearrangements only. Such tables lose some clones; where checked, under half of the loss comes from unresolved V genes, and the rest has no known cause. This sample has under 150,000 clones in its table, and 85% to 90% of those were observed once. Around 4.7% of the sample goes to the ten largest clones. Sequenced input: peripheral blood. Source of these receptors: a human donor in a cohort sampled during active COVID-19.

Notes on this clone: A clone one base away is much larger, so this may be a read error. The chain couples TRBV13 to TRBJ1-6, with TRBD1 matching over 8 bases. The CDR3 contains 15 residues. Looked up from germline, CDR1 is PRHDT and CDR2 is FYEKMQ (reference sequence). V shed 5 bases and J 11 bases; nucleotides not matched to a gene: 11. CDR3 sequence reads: CASSNSQQGGPPLHF. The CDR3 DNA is TGTGCCAGCAGCAATTCCCAACAGGGGGGGCCACCCCTCCACTTT.

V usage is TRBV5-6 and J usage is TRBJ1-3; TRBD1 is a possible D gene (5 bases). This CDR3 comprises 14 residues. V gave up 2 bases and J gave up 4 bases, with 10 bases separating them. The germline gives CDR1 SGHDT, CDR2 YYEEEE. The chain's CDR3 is CASSLVGPGNTIYF. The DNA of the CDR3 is TGTGCCAGCAGCTTAGTGGGGCCAGGAAACACCATATATTTT.

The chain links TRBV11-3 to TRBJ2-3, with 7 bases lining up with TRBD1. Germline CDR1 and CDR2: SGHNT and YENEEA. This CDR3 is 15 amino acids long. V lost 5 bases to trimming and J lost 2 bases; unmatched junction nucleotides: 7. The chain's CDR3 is CASSAQGSYTDTQYF. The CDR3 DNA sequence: TGTGCCAGCAGCGCACAGGGGTCCTACACAGATACGCAGTATTTT.

The CDR3 DNA reads TGTGCCAGCAGCGAAGCCAATGAGCAGTTCTTC. Translating gives CASSEANEQFF. The chain employs TRBV7-6 and TRBJ2-1, with D uncertain. The V gene's germline CDR1 is SGHVS and CDR2 FNYEAQ. The V end lost 5 bases, the J end lost 6 bases, and 5 bases lay between the germline ends. This CDR3 is 11 amino acids long. Filled out from reference TRBV7-6 and TRBJ2-1, the complete variable domain reads GAGVSQSPRYKVTKRGQDVALRCDPISGHVSLYWYRQALGQGPEFLTYFNYEAQQDKSGLPNDRFSAERPEGSISTLTIQRTEQRDSAMYRCASSEANEQFFGPGTRLTVL.

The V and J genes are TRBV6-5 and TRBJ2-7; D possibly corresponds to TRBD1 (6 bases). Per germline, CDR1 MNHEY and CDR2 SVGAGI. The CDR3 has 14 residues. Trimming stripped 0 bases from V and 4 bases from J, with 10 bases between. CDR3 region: CASSYSGTPYEQYF. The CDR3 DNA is TGTGCCAGCAGTTACTCCGGGACACCTTACGAGCAGTACTTC.

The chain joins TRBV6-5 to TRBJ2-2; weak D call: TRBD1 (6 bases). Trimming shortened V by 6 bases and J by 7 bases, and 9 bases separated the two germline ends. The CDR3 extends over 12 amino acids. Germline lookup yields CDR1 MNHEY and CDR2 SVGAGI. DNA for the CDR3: TGTGCCAGCAGGGGGGCGAGCGGGGAGCTGTTTTTT. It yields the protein CASRGASGELFF.

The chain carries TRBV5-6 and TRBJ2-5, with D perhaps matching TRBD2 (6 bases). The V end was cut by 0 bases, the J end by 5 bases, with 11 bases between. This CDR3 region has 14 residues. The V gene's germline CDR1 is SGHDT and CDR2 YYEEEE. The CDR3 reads CASSLAGLGETQYF. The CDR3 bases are TGTGCCAGCAGCTTGGCGGGACTTGGGGAGACCCAGTACTTC. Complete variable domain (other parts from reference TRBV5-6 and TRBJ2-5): DAGVTQSPTHLIKTRGQQVTLRCSPKSGHDTVSWYQQALGQGPQFIFQYYEEEERQRGNFPDRFSGHQFPNYSSELNVNALLLGDSALYLCASSLAGLGETQYFGPGTRLLVL.

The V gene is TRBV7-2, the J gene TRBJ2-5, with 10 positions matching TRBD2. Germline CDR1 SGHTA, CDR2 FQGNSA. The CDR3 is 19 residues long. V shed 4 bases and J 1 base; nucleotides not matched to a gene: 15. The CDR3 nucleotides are TGTGCCAGCAGCTCGGGGGGGCTAGCGGGAGCAGGGGTCCAAGAGACCCAGTACTTC. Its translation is CASSSGGLAGAGVQETQYF. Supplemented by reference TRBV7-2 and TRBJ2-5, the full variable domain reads GAGVSQSPSNKVTEKGKDVELRCDPISGHTALYWYRQSLGQGLEFLIYFQGNSAPDKSGLPSDRFSAERTGGSVSTLTIQRTQQEDSAVYLCASSSGGLAGAGVQETQYFGPGTRLLVL.

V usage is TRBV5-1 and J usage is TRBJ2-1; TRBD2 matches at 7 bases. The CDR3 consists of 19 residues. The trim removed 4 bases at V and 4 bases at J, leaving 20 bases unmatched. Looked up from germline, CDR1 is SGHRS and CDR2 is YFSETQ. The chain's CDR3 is CASSGAPGAGASLYNEQFF. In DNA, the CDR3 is TGCGCCAGCAGCGGAGCCCCGGGCGCGGGAGCCTCTCTTTACAATGAGCAGTTCTTC.

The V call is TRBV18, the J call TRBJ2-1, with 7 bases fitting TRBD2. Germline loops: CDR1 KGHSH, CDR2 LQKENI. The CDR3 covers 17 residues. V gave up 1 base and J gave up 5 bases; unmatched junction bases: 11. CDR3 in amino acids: CASSPRLGSGTNNEQFF. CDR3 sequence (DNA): TGTGCCAGCTCACCACGGCTTGGATCAGGGACTAACAATGAGCAGTTCTTC.

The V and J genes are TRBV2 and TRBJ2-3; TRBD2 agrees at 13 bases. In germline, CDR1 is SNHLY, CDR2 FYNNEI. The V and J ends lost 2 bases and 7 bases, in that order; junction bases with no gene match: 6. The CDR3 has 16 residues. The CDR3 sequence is CASSETSGRALYTQYF. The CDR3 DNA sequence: TGTGCCAGCAGTGAAACTAGCGGGAGGGCCCTTTATACGCAGTATTTT.

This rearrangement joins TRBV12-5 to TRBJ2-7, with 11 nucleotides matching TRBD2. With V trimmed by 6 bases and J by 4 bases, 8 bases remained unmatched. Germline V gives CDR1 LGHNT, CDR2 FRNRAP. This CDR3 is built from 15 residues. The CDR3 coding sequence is TGTGCTAGTGGCCGCGGGACTAGCGGTAGATACGAGCAGTACGTC. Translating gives CASGRGTSGRYEQYV.

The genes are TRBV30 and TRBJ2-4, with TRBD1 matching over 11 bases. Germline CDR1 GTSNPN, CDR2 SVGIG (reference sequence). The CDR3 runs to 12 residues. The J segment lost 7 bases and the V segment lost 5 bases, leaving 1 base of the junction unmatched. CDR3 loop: CAWGTGGNIQYF. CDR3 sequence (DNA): TGTGCCTGGGGGACAGGGGGTAACATTCAGTACTTC.

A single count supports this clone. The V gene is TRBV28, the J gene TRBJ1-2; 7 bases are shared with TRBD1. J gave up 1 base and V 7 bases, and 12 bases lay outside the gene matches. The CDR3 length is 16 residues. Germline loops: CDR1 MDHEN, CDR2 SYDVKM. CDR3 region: CASNFETGFINYGYTF. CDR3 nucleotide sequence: TGTGCCAGCAATTTCGAGACAGGGTTTATTAACTATGGCTACACCTTC.

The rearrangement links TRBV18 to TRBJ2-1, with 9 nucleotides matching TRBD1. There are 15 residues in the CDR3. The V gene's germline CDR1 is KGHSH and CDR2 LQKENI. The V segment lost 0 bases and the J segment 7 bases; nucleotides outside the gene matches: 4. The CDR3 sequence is CASSPPTGGWNEQFF. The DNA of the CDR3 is TGTGCCAGCTCACCACCAACAGGGGGCTGGAATGAGCAGTTCTTC.

CDR3 DNA sequence: TGTGCCTGGAGTGTAGGAGGGGTGGGCTACGAGCAGTACTTC. Translation gives CAWSVGGVGYEQYF. The rearrangement links TRBV30 to TRBJ2-7; perhaps TRBD2 as D (6 bases). The germline V and J ends were trimmed by 0 bases and 3 bases, with 12 bases remaining between them. The CDR3 totals 14 residues. From germline, CDR1 is GTSNPN and CDR2 SVGIG (reference sequence).

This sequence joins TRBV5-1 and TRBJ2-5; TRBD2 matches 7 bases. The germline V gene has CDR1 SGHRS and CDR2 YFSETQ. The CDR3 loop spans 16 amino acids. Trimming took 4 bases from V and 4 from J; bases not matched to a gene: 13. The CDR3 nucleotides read TGCGCCAGCAGCGAGGGAGGGGCGTCCTTCGGAGAGACCCAGTACTTC. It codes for CASSEGGASFGETQYF.

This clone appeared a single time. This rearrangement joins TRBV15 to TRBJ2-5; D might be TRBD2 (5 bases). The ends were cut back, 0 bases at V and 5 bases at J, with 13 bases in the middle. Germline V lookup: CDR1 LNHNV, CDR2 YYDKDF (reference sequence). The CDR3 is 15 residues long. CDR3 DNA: TGTGCCACCAGCAGAGAGGGCGAGAGGAGGGAGACCCAGTACTTC. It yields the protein CATSREGERRETQYF.

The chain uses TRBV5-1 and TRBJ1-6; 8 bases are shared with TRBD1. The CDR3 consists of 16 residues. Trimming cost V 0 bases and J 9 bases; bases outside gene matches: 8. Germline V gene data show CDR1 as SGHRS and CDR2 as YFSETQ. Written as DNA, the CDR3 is TGCGCCAGCAGCTTGGATGGCAGGGGGCTTTTTTCACCCCTCCACTTT. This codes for CASSLDGRGLFSPLHF.

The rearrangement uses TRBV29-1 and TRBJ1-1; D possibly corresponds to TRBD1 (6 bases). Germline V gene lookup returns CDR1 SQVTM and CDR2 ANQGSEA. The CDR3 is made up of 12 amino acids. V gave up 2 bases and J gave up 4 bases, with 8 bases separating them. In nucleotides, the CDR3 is TGCAGCGTTGAACAGGGGCCCACTGAAGCTTTCTTT. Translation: CSVEQGPTEAFF.

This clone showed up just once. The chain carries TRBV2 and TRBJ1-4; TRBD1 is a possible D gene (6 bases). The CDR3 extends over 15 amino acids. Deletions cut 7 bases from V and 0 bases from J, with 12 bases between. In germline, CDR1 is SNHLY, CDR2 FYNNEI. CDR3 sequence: CASIQDSATNEKLFF. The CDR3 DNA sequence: TGTGCCAGCATCCAGGACAGTGCAACTAATGAAAAACTGTTTTTT.

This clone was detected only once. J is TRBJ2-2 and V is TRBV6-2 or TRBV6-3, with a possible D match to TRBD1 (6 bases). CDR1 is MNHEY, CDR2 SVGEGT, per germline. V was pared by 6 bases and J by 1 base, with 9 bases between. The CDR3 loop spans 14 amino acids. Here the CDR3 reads CASSQGGNTGELFF. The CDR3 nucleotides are TGTGCCAGCAGCCAAGGGGGGAACACCGGGGAGCTGTTTTTT.

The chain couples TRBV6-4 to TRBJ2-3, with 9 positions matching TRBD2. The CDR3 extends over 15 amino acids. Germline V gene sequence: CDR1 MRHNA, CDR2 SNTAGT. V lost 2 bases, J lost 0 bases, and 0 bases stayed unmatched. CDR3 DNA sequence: TGTGCCAGCAGTGACCTAGCGGGGAGCACAGATACGCAGTATTTT. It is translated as CASSDLAGSTDTQYF.

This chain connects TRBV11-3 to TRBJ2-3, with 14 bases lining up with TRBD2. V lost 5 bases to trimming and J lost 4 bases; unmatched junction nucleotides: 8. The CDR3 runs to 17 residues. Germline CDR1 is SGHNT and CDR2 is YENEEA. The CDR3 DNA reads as TGTGCCAGCAGCCCCGGACTAGCGGGAGGATCCCCAGATACGCAGTATTTT. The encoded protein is CASSPGLAGGSPDTQYF.